These 10 T cell receptor beta chains share one sample of origin, sequenced in a study of beta chain features in type 1 diabetes. Every isolated RNA sample was fully reverse transcribed, so sequencing captured expressed TCRB transcripts. Libraries were prepared by immunoSEQ multiplex PCR; TCRdb keeps only in-frame clonotypes and omits some of them. The data show about half a million clones, about 30% seen once. Material for sequencing was naive CD4+ T cells from blood. The source of these receptors is a man between 18 and 35 years old in good health.

J is TRBJ2-1 and V is TRBV30; 12 positions match TRBD1. This CDR3 contains 14 residues. After removal of 4 bases from V and 7 bases from J, the junction contained 5 bases not matched to a gene. Per germline, CDR1 GTSNPN and CDR2 SVGIG (reference sequence). The CDR3 bases are TGTGCCTGGACCCGGGACAGGGGGCAAAATGAGCAGTTCTTC. It is translated as CAWTRDRGQNEQFF.

This clone has just a few counts. V is TRBV7-8 and J is TRBJ2-1; D not certain. The V end lost 1 base, the J end lost 0 bases, and 7 bases lay between the germline ends. Germline CDR1 is SGHVS and CDR2 is FQNEAQ. The CDR3 runs 15 residues. The CDR3, as DNA: TGTGCCAGCAGCTTAGGTCCGAGCTCCTACAATGAGCAGTTCTTC. It translates to CASSLGPSSYNEQFF. Full variable domain (missing parts from reference TRBV7-8 and TRBJ2-1): GAGVSQSPRYKVAKRGQDVALRCDPISGHVSLFWYQQALGQGPEFLTYFQNEAQLDKSGLPSDRFFAERPEGSVSTLKIQRTQQEDSAVYLCASSLGPSSYNEQFFGPGTRLTVL.

For this clone: The identical CDR3 is also encoded by other nucleotide sequences in the sample. The chain links TRBV29-1 to TRBJ2-1, with D uncertain. The CDR3 spans 12 residues. The germline V gene has CDR1 SQVTM and CDR2 ANQGSEA. The ends were cut back, 4 bases at V and 1 base at J, with 5 bases in the middle. CDR3 nucleotide sequence: TGCAGCGTTGTTCTGTCCTACAATGAGCAGTTCTTC. Amino acid sequence: CSVVLSYNEQFF.

This rearrangement joins TRBV7-8 to TRBJ2-1, with 12 bases that match TRBD2. V was pared by 5 bases and J by 7 bases, with 18 bases of the junction left unmatched. Germline loops: CDR1 SGHVS, CDR2 FQNEAQ. CDR3 size: 19 residues. The CDR3 protein is CASSGRLAGDLHGANEQFF. In nucleotides, the CDR3 is TGTGCCAGCAGCGGACGACTAGCGGGAGACCTCCATGGGGCTAATGAGCAGTTCTTC.

V gene TRBV5-1 combines with J gene TRBJ2-1, with 7 bases fitting TRBD2. Germline V gene data show CDR1 as SGHRS and CDR2 as YFSETQ. CDR3 length: 16 residues. The V gene end was trimmed by 5 bases and the J gene end by 6 bases; junction bases not matched to a gene: 14. In DNA, the CDR3 is TGCGCCAGCAGGCTCCAAGGGACTAATGTTATCAATGAGCAGTTCTTC. Protein sequence: CASRLQGTNVINEQFF.

This clone has more than one count but fewer than ten. This CDR3 is CASSPVGGASYNEQFF. The CDR3 DNA follows: TGTGCCAGCTCACCAGTCGGCGGAGCATCCTACAATGAGCAGTTCTTC. This chain links TRBV18 with TRBJ2-1; D not resolved. CDR1 and CDR2 from the germline V gene are KGHSH and LQKENI. V was pared by 2 bases and J by 1 base, with 12 bases between. The CDR3 runs to 16 residues.

The CDR3 DNA is TGTGCCAGCAGAGACAAAAGGAGTGAAAAACTGTTTTTT. Amino acid sequence: CASRDKRSEKLFF. J is TRBJ1-4 and V is TRBV6-5; the D is unclear. This CDR3 region has 13 residues. Germline CDR1 is MNHEY and CDR2 is SVGAGI. V shed 6 bases and J shed 7 bases, with 12 bases lying between them.

J is TRBJ2-7 and V is TRBV30; 9 nucleotides match TRBD1. V trimming: 2 bases; J trimming: 3 bases; junction bases outside the gene matches: 8. The germline gives CDR1 GTSNPN, CDR2 SVGIG (reference sequence). There are 15 residues in the CDR3. CDR3 residues: CAWSLPGQGIYEQYF. The CDR3 coding sequence is TGTGCCTGGAGTCTACCGGGACAGGGTATCTACGAGCAGTACTTC.

This clone was observed a handful of times. The V gene is TRBV7-9, the J gene TRBJ2-1; D uncertain. The CDR3 sequence is 14 residues long. V lost 2 bases and J lost 5, with 10 bases in between. The germline V gene encodes CDR1 SEHNR and CDR2 FQNEAQ (reference sequence). This chain's CDR3 is CASSLSLVNNEQFF. The CDR3 region has the DNA TGTGCCAGCAGCTTATCGCTAGTTAACAATGAGCAGTTCTTC.

The J gene is TRBJ2-3, the V gene TRBV29-1; maybe TRBD2 (6 bases). V lost 8 bases and J 4 bases, leaving 19 bases between the germline ends. In germline, CDR1 is SQVTM, CDR2 ANQGSEA. The CDR3 totals 14 residues. The CDR3: CSLRPPTRSDTQYF. CDR3 DNA: TGCAGCCTAAGACCACCGACTAGGTCAGATACGCAGTATTTT.